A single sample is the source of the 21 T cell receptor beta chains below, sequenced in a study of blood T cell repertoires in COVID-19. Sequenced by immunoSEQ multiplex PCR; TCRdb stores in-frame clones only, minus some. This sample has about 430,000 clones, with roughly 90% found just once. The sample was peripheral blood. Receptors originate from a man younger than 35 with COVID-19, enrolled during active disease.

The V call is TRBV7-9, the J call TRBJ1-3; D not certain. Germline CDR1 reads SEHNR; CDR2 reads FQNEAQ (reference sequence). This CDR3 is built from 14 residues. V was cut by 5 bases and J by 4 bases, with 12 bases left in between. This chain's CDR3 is CASSATEPGNTIYF. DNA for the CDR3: TGTGCCAGCAGCGCAACAGAGCCCGGAAACACCATATATTTT.

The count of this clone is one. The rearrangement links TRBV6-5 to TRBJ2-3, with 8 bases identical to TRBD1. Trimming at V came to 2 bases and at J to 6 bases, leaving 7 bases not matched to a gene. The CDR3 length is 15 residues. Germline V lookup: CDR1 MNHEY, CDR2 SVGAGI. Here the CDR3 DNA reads TGTGCCAGCAGTTACAGCGGACAGGGCTGGGATACGCAGTATTTT. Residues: CASSYSGQGWDTQYF.

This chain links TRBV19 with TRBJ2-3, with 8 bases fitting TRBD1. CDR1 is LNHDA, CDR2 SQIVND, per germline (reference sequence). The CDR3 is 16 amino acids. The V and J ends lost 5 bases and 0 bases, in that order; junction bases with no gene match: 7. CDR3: CASSPTGGPSTDTQYF. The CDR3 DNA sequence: TGTGCCAGTAGTCCAACAGGGGGTCCTAGCACAGATACGCAGTATTTT.

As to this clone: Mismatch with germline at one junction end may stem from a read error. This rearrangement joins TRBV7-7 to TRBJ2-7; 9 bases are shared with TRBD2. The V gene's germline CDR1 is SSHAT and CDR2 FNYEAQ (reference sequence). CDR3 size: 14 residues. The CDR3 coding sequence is TGTGCTAGCAGCCCGACTAGCGGCTCCTACGAGCAGTACTTC. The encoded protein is CASSPTSGSYEQYF.

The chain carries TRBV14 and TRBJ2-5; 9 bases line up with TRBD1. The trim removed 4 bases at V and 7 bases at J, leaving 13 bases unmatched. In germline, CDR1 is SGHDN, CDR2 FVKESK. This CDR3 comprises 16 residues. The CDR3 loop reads CASSLSGTGHQRTQYF. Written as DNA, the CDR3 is TGTGCCAGCAGCCTTTCCGGGACAGGGCACCAAAGGACCCAGTACTTC.

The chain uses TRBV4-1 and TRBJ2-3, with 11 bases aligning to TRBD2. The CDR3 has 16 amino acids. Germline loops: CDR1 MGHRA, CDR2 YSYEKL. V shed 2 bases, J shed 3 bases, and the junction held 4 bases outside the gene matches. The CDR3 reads CASSQNRLAGTDTQYF. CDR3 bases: TGCGCCAGCAGCCAAAACCGACTAGCGGGAACAGATACGCAGTATTTT.

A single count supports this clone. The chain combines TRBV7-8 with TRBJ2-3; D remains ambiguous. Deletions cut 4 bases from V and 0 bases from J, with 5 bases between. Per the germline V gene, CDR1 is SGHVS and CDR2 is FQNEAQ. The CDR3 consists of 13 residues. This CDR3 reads CASSSLSTDTQYF. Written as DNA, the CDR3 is TGTGCCAGCAGCTCCTTGAGCACAGATACGCAGTATTTT. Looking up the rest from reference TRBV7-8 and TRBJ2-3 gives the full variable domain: GAGVSQSPRYKVAKRGQDVALRCDPISGHVSLFWYQQALGQGPEFLTYFQNEAQLDKSGLPSDRFFAERPEGSVSTLKIQRTQQEDSAVYLCASSSLSTDTQYFGPGTRLTVL.

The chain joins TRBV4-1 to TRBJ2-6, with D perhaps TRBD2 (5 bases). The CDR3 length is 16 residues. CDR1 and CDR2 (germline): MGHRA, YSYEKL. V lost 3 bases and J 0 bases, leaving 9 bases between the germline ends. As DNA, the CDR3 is TGCGCCAGCAGCCAGGTTGCGGGCTCTGGGGCCAACGTCCTGACTTTC. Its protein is CASSQVAGSGANVLTF.

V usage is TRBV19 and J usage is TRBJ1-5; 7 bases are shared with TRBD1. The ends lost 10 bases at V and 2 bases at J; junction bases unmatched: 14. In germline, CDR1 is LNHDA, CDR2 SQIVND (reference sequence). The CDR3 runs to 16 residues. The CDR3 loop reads CATVNRQGRGNQPQHF. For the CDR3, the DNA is TGTGCCACTGTGAATCGACAGGGTCGCGGCAATCAGCCCCAGCATTTT.

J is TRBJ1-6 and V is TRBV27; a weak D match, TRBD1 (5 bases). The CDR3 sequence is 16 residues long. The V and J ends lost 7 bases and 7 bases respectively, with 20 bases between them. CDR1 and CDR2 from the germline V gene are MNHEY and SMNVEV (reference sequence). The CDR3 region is CASTLRGPAENSPLHF. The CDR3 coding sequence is TGTGCCAGCACCCTAAGGGGTCCTGCCGAAAATTCACCCCTCCACTTT.

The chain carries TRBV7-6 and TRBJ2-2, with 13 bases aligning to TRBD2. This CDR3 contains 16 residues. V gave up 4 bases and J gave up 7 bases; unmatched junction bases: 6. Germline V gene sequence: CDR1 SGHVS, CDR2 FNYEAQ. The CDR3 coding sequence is TGTGCCAGCAGCTCCACAGGACTAGCGGGAGTCGGGGAGCTGTTTTTT. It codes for CASSSTGLAGVGELFF.

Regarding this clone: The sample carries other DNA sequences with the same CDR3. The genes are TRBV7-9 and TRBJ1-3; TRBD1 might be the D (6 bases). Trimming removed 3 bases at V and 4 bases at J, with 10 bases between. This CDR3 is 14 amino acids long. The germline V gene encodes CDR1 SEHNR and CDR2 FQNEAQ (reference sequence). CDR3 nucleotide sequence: TGTGCCAGCAGCTTGGGGGGGCTCGGAAACACCATATATTTT. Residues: CASSLGGLGNTIYF.

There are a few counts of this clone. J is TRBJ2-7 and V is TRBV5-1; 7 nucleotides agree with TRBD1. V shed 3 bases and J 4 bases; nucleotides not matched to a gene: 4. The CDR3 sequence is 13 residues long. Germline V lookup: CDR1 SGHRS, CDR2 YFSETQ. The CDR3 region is CASSSTGPYEQYF. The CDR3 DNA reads TGCGCCAGCAGCTCGACAGGGCCTTACGAGCAGTACTTC.

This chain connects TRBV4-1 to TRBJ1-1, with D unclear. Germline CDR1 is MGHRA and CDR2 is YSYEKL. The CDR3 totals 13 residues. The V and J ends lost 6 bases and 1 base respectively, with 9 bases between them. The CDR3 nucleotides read TGCGCCAGCAGTAAGGACTGGAACACTGAAGCTTTCTTT. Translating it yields CASSKDWNTEAFF.

CDR3 DNA: TGTGCCAGCAGCTTAAAGCAGGGCAGGGAGACCCAGTACTTC. Translated, it gives CASSLKQGRETQYF. This sequence joins TRBV7-9 and TRBJ2-5; TRBD1 might be the D (5 bases). Trimming took 2 bases from V and 5 from J, leaving 12 bases between them. Germline V gene sequence: CDR1 SEHNR, CDR2 FQNEAQ (reference sequence). The CDR3 contains 14 residues.

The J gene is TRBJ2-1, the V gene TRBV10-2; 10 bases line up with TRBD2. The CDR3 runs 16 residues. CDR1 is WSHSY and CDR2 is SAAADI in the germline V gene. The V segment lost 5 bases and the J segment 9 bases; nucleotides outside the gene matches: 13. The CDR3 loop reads CASSSGLATRGSEQFF. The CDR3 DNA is TGCGCCAGCAGTTCGGGACTAGCGACCCGGGGGAGTGAGCAGTTCTTC.

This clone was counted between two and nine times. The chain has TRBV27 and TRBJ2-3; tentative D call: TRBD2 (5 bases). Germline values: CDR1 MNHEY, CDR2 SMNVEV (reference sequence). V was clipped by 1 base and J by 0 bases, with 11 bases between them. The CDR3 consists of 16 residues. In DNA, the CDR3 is TGTGCCAGCAGTTTATATACTAGACCTAGCACAGATACGCAGTATTTT. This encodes CASSLYTRPSTDTQYF.

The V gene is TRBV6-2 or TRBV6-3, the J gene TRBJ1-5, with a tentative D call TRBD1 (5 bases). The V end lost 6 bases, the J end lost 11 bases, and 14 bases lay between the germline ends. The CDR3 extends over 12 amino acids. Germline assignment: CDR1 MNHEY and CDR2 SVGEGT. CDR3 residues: CASSLGQGSQHF. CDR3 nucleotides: TGTGCCAGCAGCTTGGGGCAGGGCTCCCAGCATTTT.

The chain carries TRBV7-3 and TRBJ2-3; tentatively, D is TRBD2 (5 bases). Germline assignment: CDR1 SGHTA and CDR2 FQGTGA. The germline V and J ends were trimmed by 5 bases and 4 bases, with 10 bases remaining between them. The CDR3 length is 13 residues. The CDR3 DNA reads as TGTGCCAGCAGCGTCGAGGGTCCAGATACGCAGTATTTT. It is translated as CASSVEGPDTQYF.

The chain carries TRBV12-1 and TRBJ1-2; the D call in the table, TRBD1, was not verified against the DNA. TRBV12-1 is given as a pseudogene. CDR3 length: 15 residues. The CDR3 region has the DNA TGTGCCAGCAGCTTTTTGCCCGACAGGGGGCGAGGCTACACCTTC. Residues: CASSFLPDRGRGYTF.

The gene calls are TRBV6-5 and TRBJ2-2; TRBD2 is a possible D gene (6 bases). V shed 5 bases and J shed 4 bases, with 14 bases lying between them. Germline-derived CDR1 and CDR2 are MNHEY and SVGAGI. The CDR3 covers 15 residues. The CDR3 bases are TGTGCCAGCAGTCCGAACGGGGGTGTCACCGGGGAGCTGTTTTTT. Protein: CASSPNGGVTGELFF.